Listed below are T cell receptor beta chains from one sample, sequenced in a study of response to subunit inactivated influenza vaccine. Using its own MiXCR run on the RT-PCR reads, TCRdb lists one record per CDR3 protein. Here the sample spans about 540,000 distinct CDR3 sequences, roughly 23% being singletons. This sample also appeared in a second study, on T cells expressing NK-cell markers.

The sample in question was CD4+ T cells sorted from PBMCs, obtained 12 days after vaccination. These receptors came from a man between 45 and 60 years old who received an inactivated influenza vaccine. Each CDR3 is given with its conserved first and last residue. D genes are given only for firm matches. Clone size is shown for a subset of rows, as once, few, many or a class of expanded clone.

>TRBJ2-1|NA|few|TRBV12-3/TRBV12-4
TGTGCCAGCAGTTTCGATCGGGAGTTGACCCGGAATGAGCAGTTCTTC
CASSFDRELTRNEQFF
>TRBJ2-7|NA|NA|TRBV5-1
TGCGCCAGCAGCTTGGCAATGGGGGGCGAGCAGTACTTC
CASSLAMGGEQYF
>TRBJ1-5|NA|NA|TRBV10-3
TGTGCCATCAGTGCCGGCAGGGACGATCAGCCCCAGCATTTT
CAISAGRDDQPQHF
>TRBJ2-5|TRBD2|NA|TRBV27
TGTGCCAGCACCCACCGCGGCGGGAGGTACCAAGAGACCCAGTACTTC
CASTHRGGRYQETQYF
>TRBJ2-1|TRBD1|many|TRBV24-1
TGTGCCACCAGTGAACCTTCAGGGGGCCGGGGTCGTGAGCAGTTCTTC
CATSEPSGGRGREQFF
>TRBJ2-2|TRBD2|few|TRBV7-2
TGTGCCAGCGGCCCACTAGCGGGAGTCTCCGGGGAGCTGTTTTTT
CASGPLAGVSGELFF
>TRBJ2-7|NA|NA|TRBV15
TGTGCCACCAGCAGAGGGTTAGGAGGGGGAACGTCCTACGAGCAGTACTTC
CATSRGLGGGTSYEQYF
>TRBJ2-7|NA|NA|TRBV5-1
TGCGCCAGCAGCTTCGGCGGAGAGAACGAGCAGTACTTC
CASSFGGENEQYF
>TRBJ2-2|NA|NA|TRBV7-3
TGTGCCAGCAGCTTAAGGGGCGCGGACACCGGGGAGCTGTTTTTT
CASSLRGADTGELFF
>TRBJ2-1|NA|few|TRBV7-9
TGTGCCAGCAGCTTTGGGAGTAGGGATGAGCAGTTCTTC
CASSFGSRDEQFF
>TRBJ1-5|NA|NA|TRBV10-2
TGCGCCAGCAGTGAGGGGCACCAGAATCAGCCCCAGCATTTT
CASSEGHQNQPQHF
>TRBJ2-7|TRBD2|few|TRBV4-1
TGCGCCAGCAGCCTACTAGCGAGAGGGAGCTCCTACGAGCAGTACTTC
CASSLLARGSSYEQYF
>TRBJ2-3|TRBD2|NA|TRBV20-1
TGCAGTGCTTGGACTAGCGGGAGGACAGATACGCAGTATTTT
CSAWTSGRTDTQYF
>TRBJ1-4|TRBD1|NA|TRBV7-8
TGTGCCAGCAGCTTATTCCTCGGACAGGGCAATAATGAAAAACTGTTTTTT
CASSLFLGQGNNEKLFF
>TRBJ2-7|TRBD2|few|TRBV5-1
TGCGCCAGCAGGGGGTACGGGAGGCACTACGAGCAGTACTTC
CASRGYGRHYEQYF
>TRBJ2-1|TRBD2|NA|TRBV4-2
TGTGCCAGCAGCCAAGATCTCGCCACTGGACTAGCGATCAATGAGCAGTTCTTC
CASSQDLATGLAINEQFF
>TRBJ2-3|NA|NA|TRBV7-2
TGTGCCAGCAGCTTTTCCCACCCCACAGATACGCAGTATTTT
CASSFSHPTDTQYF
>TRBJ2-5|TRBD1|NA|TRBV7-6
TGTGCCAGCAGCCCCCGGGACAGTAAGACCCAGTACTTC
CASSPRDSKTQYF
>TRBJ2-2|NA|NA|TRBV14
TGTGCCAGCAGCTTCAGGGGTTGGACCGGGGAGCTGTTTTTT
CASSFRGWTGELFF
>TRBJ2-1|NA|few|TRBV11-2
TGTGCCAGCAGCCCCCAGGGGGGAGGGCTCTATGAGCAGTTCTTC
CASSPQGGGLYEQFF
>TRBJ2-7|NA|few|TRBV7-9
TGTGCCAGCAGCTTTTCGAGCCTCTTTGAGCAGTACTTC
CASSFSSLFEQYF
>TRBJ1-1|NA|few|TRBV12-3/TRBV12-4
TGTGCCAGCAGTTTTTTATGGGAGGGCACTGAAGCTTTCTTT
CASSFLWEGTEAFF
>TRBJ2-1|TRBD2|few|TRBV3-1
TGTGCCAGCAGCGTCGGAGCTAGCGGGAGTGGGGAGCAGTTCTTC
CASSVGASGSGEQFF
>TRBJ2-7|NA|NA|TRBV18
TGTGCCAGCTCACCTTCGGCTCTGAGGGGCTCCTACGAGCAGTACTTC
CASSPSALRGSYEQYF
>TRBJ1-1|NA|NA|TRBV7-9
TGTGCCAGCAGCGTTTCGACGGCCGAAGCTTTCTTT
CASSVSTAEAFF